These 30 T cell receptor beta chains share one sample of origin, sequenced in a study of shared clonotypes between healthy human individuals. The assay was immunoSEQ multiplex PCR, and TCRdb's table has in-frame clones only and misses some. The table includes 2 million to 2.5 million clones, approximately 96% detected once. The sequencing sample was made of naive CD4+ T cells sorted from blood. Subset noted: CD45RA+ positively selected. These receptor sequences come from a man younger than 35 in good health.

As DNA, the CDR3 is TGTGCCAGCAGTGAATGGTTCGGGGCTGAGCAGTTCTTC. Translation: CASSEWFGAEQFF. V gene TRBV6-1 combines with J gene TRBJ2-1, with D perhaps TRBD1 or TRBD2 (5 bases each). Looked up from germline, CDR1 is MNHNS and CDR2 is SASEGT. This CDR3 has 13 residues. Trimming took 2 bases from V and 9 from J, leaving 11 bases between them.

The rearrangement uses TRBV4-3 and TRBJ1-1; 11 bases fit TRBD1. Per the germline V gene, CDR1 is LGHNA and CDR2 is YSLEER. The CDR3 contains 14 residues. The junction had 3 bases not matched to a gene; V was cut back by 4 bases and J by 5 bases. This chain's CDR3 is CASSPGQGGTEAFF. The CDR3, as DNA: TGCGCCAGCAGCCCGGGACAGGGGGGGACTGAAGCTTTCTTT.

This chain links TRBV5-4 with TRBJ1-5; D is unresolved. Trimming stripped 2 bases from V and 5 bases from J, with 8 bases between. CDR1 SGHNT and CDR2 YYREEE come from the germline V gene (reference sequence). The CDR3 contains 13 residues. CDR3 protein: CASSFGEDQPQHF. The CDR3 nucleotides are TGTGCCAGCAGCTTTGGGGAGGATCAGCCCCAGCATTTT.

This clone was seen only once. The chain combines TRBV4-3 with TRBJ1-2; a possible D gene is TRBD1 (6 bases). The CDR3 has 15 residues. Trimming pared 4 bases from V and 8 bases from J, leaving 20 bases between. CDR1 is LGHNA, CDR2 YSLEER, per germline. Here the CDR3 reads CASSPSFGGAGGYTF. The CDR3 DNA sequence: TGCGCCAGCAGCCCCAGCTTTGGGGGGGCAGGAGGCTACACCTTC.

The rearrangement uses TRBV9 and TRBJ1-2, with 8 positions matching TRBD1. Unmatched junction bases numbered 11, after V lost 3 bases and J lost 4 bases. The CDR3 is 16 amino acids. Germline CDR1 is SGDLS and CDR2 is YYNGEE. CDR3 amino acids: CASSARGQVQLYGYTF. The CDR3 nucleotides are TGTGCCAGCAGCGCAAGGGGACAGGTCCAACTCTATGGCTACACCTTC.

The V call is TRBV7-9, the J call TRBJ1-1, with a possible D match to TRBD1 (5 bases). CDR1 is SEHNR, CDR2 FQNEAQ, per germline (reference sequence). V dropped 1 base and J dropped 5 bases, with 17 bases sitting between them. The CDR3 is 16 residues long. The CDR3 nucleotides are TGTGCCAGCAGCTTAGGGGGACTCCGCATCGGAACTGAAGCTTTCTTT. Its protein product is CASSLGGLRIGTEAFF.

V usage is TRBV4-3 and J usage is TRBJ1-3; 7 nucleotides align to TRBD1. The CDR3 is made up of 17 amino acids. Germline assignment: CDR1 LGHNA and CDR2 YSLEER. Germline trimming cut 1 base from V and 3 bases from J; bases unmatched to any gene: 9. This CDR3 is CASSQVWGQRSGNTIYF. The CDR3 DNA is TGCGCCAGCAGCCAAGTCTGGGGACAGAGAAGTGGAAACACCATATATTTT.

This rearrangement joins TRBV6-1 to TRBJ1-5; D uncertain. Germline V lookup: CDR1 MNHNS, CDR2 SASEGT. The CDR3 runs 13 residues. V lost 3 bases to trimming and J lost 11 bases, with 14 bases between them. CDR3 region: CASSEAPGGSQHF. CDR3 bases: TGTGCCAGCAGTGAGGCTCCCGGTGGTTCCCAGCATTTT.

J is TRBJ2-7 and V is TRBV5-1; a weak D match, TRBD2 (5 bases). The CDR3 is 16 amino acids. Germline V gene data show CDR1 as SGHRS and CDR2 as YFSETQ. V lost 0 bases to trimming and J lost 0 bases, with 13 bases between them. This CDR3 is CASSLGVGRGSYEQYF. In nucleotides, the CDR3 is TGCGCCAGCAGCTTGGGAGTCGGACGGGGCTCCTACGAGCAGTACTTC.

This clone was seen only once. The CDR3 protein is CAWSPSGFSQPQHF. The DNA of the CDR3 is TGTGCCTGGAGTCCCTCAGGGTTCTCTCAGCCCCAGCATTTT. V is TRBV30 and J is TRBJ1-5; maybe TRBD1 (5 bases). The V gene lost 2 bases and the J gene lost 6 bases, with 14 bases spanning the gap. Germline V lookup: CDR1 GTSNPN, CDR2 SVGIG (reference sequence). CDR3 length: 14 amino acids.

The chain joins TRBV5-4 to TRBJ2-2, with 12 positions matching TRBD2. V was pared by 4 bases and J by 5 bases, with 6 bases of the junction left unmatched. This CDR3 region has 16 residues. Germline values: CDR1 SGHNT, CDR2 YYREEE (reference sequence). CDR3 bases: TGTGCCAGCAGCCCGCCCGGGACTAGCGGGACCGGGGAGCTGTTTTTT. Translated: CASSPPGTSGTGELFF.

This clone showed up just a few times. V is TRBV5-1 and J is TRBJ2-1; 9 bases map to TRBD1. This CDR3 comprises 16 residues. CDR1 SGHRS and CDR2 YFSETQ come from the germline V gene. V dropped 4 bases and J dropped 8; count of bases not matched to a gene: 13. CDR3 DNA sequence: TGCGCCAGCAGCCTCCCTGCAGGGACAGGGAGGGATGAGCAGTTCTTC. Translating it yields CASSLPAGTGRDEQFF.

The chain combines TRBV30 with TRBJ2-5, with D tentatively TRBD2 (6 bases). V dropped 8 bases and J dropped 0 bases, with 10 bases sitting between them. This CDR3 region has 12 residues. CDR1 is GTSNPN and CDR2 is SVGIG in the germline V gene (reference sequence). The DNA for the CDR3 is TGTGCCACCGCGGGGAACCAAGAGACCCAGTACTTC. This codes for CATAGNQETQYF.

V gene TRBV6-5 combines with J gene TRBJ2-2; D might be TRBD1 or TRBD2, each matching 5 bases. Germline V gene lookup returns CDR1 MNHEY and CDR2 SVGAGI. With 5 bases removed from V and 5 bases from J, the gap between germline ends came to 12 bases. CDR3 size: 14 residues. The CDR3 loop is CASSLGRETGELFF. The DNA for the CDR3 is TGTGCCAGCAGTCTGGGCAGGGAGACCGGGGAGCTGTTTTTT.

The V call is TRBV29-1, the J call TRBJ1-2; possible D gene TRBD1, 5 bases. Germline V gene data show CDR1 as SQVTM and CDR2 as ANQGSEA. The V end lost 4 bases, the J end lost 2 bases, and 11 bases lay between the germline ends. CDR3 size: 13 residues. The CDR3 DNA follows: TGCAGCGTTGTAAGGGAGGGGAACTATGGCTACACCTTC. It encodes CSVVREGNYGYTF.

The V call is TRBV11-2, the J call TRBJ2-5, with TRBD1 matching 7 bases. This CDR3 region has 15 residues. CDR1 is SGHAT, CDR2 FQNNGV, per germline. J gave up 5 bases and V 5 bases, and 11 bases lay outside the gene matches. The CDR3 sequence: CASSQGTVLGETQYF. The CDR3 coding sequence is TGTGCCAGCAGCCAGGGGACAGTTCTGGGGGAGACCCAGTACTTC.

The chain couples TRBV2 to TRBJ2-7; 9 nucleotides align to TRBD1. Trimming cost V 4 bases and J 2 bases; bases outside gene matches: 6. The germline V gene has CDR1 SNHLY and CDR2 FYNNEI. The CDR3 covers 15 residues. CDR3 sequence: CASSADRGRTYEQYF. CDR3 DNA sequence: TGTGCCAGCAGTGCCGACAGGGGGAGAACCTACGAGCAGTACTTC.

This clone has a single count. The V call is TRBV7-9, the J call TRBJ1-2; the D gene is possibly TRBD1 (5 bases). Germline assignment: CDR1 SEHNR and CDR2 FQNEAQ (reference sequence). This CDR3 is 14 amino acids long. Trimming took off 5 bases at V and 4 bases at J, with 14 bases between the two ends. The CDR3: CASSQSIDSYGYTF. The CDR3 DNA is TGTGCCAGCAGCCAGAGTATAGACAGCTATGGCTACACCTTC.

This chain's CDR3 is CAWSGFGSENTEAFF. The CDR3 DNA reads as TGTGCCTGGAGTGGCTTCGGGTCTGAAAACACTGAAGCTTTCTTT. The J gene is TRBJ1-1, the V gene TRBV30, with D unresolved. CDR3 length: 15 residues. V lost 1 base to trimming and J lost 2 bases, with 14 bases between them. Germline-derived CDR1 and CDR2 are GTSNPN and SVGIG (reference sequence).

This clone was observed a single time. The chain couples TRBV6-1 to TRBJ1-4; no firm D call. V gave up 5 bases and J gave up 13 bases, with 11 bases separating them. This CDR3 contains 11 residues. Germline V gene data show CDR1 as MNHNS and CDR2 as SASEGT. CDR3 region: CASSQGTPLFF. In nucleotides, the CDR3 is TGTGCCAGCAGTCAAGGTACACCACTGTTTTTT.

The chain couples TRBV7-9 to TRBJ2-5, with 7 bases lining up with TRBD2. The CDR3 loop spans 16 amino acids. The germline V gene encodes CDR1 SEHNR and CDR2 FQNEAQ (reference sequence). V was pared by 1 base and J by 2 bases, with 7 bases of the junction left unmatched. The CDR3 reads CASSLDRQAGQETQYF. In nucleotides, the CDR3 is TGTGCCAGCAGCTTAGATCGGCAAGCGGGGCAAGAGACCCAGTACTTC. Full variable domain (rest looked up from reference TRBV7-9 and TRBJ2-5): DTGVSQNPRHKITKRGQNVTFRCDPISEHNRLYWYRQTLGQGPEFLTYFQNEAQLEKSRLLSDRFSAERPKGSFSTLEIQRTEQGDSAMYLCASSLDRQAGQETQYFGPGTRLLVL.

V and J are TRBV5-1 and TRBJ2-7; TRBD2 matches 10 bases. Looked up from germline, CDR1 is SGHRS and CDR2 is YFSETQ. The CDR3 consists of 13 residues. Unmatched junction bases numbered 3, after V lost 2 bases and J lost 7 bases. CDR3 in amino acids: CASSLAGGAEQYF. Written as DNA, the CDR3 is TGCGCCAGCAGCTTAGCGGGAGGGGCTGAGCAGTACTTC.

The rearrangement uses TRBV19 and TRBJ2-7, with D perhaps TRBD1 (5 bases). Trimming pared 5 bases from V and 0 bases from J, leaving 11 bases between. Germline CDR1 is LNHDA and CDR2 is SQIVND (reference sequence). There are 14 residues in the CDR3. The CDR3 is CASSLQVNSYEQYF. The DNA for the CDR3 is TGTGCCAGTAGTCTACAGGTTAACTCCTACGAGCAGTACTTC.

The table lists this clone with a count of one. The rearrangement links TRBV14 to TRBJ2-5, with 12 bases lining up with TRBD2. J gave up 5 bases and V 4 bases, and 5 bases lay outside the gene matches. Germline CDR1 reads SGHDN; CDR2 reads FVKESK. The CDR3 loop spans 15 amino acids. Here the CDR3 DNA reads TGTGCCAGCAGCCTTTTGACTAGCGGGAGTGAGACCCAGTACTTC. This codes for CASSLLTSGSETQYF.

The V and J genes are TRBV5-4 and TRBJ1-2, with D possibly TRBD1 on 5 matching bases. This CDR3 comprises 16 residues. V was shortened by 3 bases and J by 5 bases, with 20 bases between the two germline ends. CDR1 is SGHNT, CDR2 YYREEE, per germline (reference sequence). CDR3 region: CASSSGASRQQYGYTF. CDR3 DNA sequence: TGTGCCAGCAGCTCTGGGGCTTCACGACAGCAGTATGGCTACACCTTC.

V gene TRBV14 combines with J gene TRBJ1-2; D ambiguous. CDR1 is SGHDN and CDR2 is FVKESK in the germline V gene. This CDR3 is 15 amino acids long. V dropped 8 bases and J dropped 3 bases, with 19 bases sitting between them. CDR3 in amino acids: CASGVGRPLDYGYTF. DNA for the CDR3: TGTGCCAGCGGGGTCGGCAGGCCTCTGGACTATGGCTACACCTTC.

In regard to this clone: This same CDR3 is encoded by further DNA sequences in the sample. CDR3 sequence (DNA): TGTGCCAGCAGTTATCCCGGACAGGACGAGCAGTACTTC. It translates to CASSYPGQDEQYF. The rearrangement links TRBV6-6 to TRBJ2-7, with 7 bases aligning to TRBD1. CDR3 length: 13 amino acids. Germline V lookup: CDR1 MNHNY, CDR2 SVGAGI (reference sequence). Losses at the gene ends were 3 bases for V and 5 bases for J; bases not matched to a gene: 4.

In the case of this clone: The sample carries other DNA sequences with the same CDR3. The chain has TRBV10-1 and TRBJ1-5; D remains ambiguous. Germline CDR1 is WNHNN and CDR2 is SYGVQD (reference sequence). The CDR3 runs to 12 residues. Trimming removed 2 bases from V and 4 bases from J, with 3 bases in between. CDR3 sequence (DNA): TGCGCCAGCAGTGAGGGTAATCAGCCCCAGCATTTT. Encoded protein: CASSEGNQPQHF.

This clone has only one observation. The chain joins TRBV27 to TRBJ1-2; possibly TRBD1 for D (6 bases). Germline values: CDR1 MNHEY, CDR2 SMNVEV (reference sequence). The CDR3 consists of 14 residues. V was cut by 5 bases and J by 4 bases, with 14 bases left in between. CDR3 nucleotides: TGTGCCAGCAGTGCGGACCAGGGGTTCTATGGCTACACCTTC. As protein: CASSADQGFYGYTF.

On this clone: The identical CDR3 is also encoded by other nucleotide sequences in the sample. J is TRBJ2-5 and V is TRBV6-5; D remains unclear. V was shortened by 5 bases and J by 2 bases, with 9 bases between the two germline ends. This CDR3 spans 13 amino acids. CDR1 is MNHEY and CDR2 is SVGAGI in the germline V gene. The CDR3 sequence: CASSRDSQETQYF. As DNA, the CDR3 is TGTGCCAGCAGTAGGGATTCACAAGAGACCCAGTACTTC.